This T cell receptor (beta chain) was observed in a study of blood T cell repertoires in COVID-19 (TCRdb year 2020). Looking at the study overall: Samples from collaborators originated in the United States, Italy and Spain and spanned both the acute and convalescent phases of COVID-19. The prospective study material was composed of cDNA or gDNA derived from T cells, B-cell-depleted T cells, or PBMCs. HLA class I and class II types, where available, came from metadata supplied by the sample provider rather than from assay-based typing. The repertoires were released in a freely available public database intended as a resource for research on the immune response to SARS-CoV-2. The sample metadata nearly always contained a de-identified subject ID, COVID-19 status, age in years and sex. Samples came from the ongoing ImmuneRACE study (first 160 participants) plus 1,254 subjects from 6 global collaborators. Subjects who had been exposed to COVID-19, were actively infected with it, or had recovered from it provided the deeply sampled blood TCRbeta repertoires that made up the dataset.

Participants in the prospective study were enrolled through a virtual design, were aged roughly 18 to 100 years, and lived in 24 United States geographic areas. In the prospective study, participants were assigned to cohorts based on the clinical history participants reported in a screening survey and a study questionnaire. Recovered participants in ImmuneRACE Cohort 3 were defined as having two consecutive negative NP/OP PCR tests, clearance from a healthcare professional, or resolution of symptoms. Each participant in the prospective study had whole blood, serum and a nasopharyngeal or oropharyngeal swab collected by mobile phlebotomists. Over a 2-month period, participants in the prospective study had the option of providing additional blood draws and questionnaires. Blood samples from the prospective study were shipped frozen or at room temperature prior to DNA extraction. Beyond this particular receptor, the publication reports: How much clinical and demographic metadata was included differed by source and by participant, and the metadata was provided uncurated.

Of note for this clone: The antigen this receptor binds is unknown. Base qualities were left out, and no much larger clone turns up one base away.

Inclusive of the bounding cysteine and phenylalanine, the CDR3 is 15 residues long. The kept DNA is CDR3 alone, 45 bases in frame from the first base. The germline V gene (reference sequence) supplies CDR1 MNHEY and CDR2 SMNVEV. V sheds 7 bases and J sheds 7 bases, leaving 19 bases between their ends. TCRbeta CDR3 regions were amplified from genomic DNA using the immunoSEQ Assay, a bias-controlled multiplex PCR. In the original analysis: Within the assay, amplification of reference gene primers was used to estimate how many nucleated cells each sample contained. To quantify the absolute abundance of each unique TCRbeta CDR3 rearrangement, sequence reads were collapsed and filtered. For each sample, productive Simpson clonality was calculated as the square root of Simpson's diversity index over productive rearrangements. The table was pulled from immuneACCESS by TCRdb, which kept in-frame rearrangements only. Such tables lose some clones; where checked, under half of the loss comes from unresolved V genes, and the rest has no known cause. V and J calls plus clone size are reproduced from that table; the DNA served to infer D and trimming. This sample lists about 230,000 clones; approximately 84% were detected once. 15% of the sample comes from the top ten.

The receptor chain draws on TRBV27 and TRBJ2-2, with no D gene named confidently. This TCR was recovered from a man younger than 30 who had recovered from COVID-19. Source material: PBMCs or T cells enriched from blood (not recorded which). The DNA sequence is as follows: TGTGCCAGCACCGCGATTTCGATACGCATCGGGGAGCTGTTTTTT. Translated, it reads CASTAISIRIGELFF.